This T cell receptor (beta chain) comes out of a study of T cell responses to AZD1222 COVID-19 vaccine. Doses given second, at about 4 or about 12 weeks, were pooled. Trimming took 7 bases from V and 0 from J, leaving 12 bases between them. Germline V gene data show CDR1 as SQVTM and CDR2 as ANQGSEA. The CDR3 length is 13 residues. Points from the study as a whole: Spike-specific TCR breadth and depth grew following two AZD1222 doses. The sample set comprised mostly white British donors with more females, and clonal diversity was possibly underestimated.

About this clone: The antigen is undetermined.

Data came from immunoSEQ multiplex PCR; TCRdb stores just in-frame clones and leaves some out. This sample has 150,000 to 200,000 clones, with 90% found just once. The receptor was derived from an adult who received the AZD1222 COVID-19 vaccine. The V call is TRBV29-1, the J call TRBJ1-1; D remains unclear. The sample here was peripheral blood, taken 28 days after the second AZD1222 dose. The CDR3 is CSGREAMNTEAFF. CDR3 bases: TGCAGCGGGCGTGAGGCCATGAACACTGAAGCTTTCTTT.